The sequence of this TCR beta chain was determined in a study of OX40 agonist ivuxolimab in advanced cancers. Study-wide context: With a range of 23 to 79, age averaged about 58 years, and about 80% were male. Prior therapy, whether anti-PD-1, anti-PD-L1 or anti-CTLA-4, was allowed, and roughly 44% had some.

If patients had autoimmune disease history or systemic immunosuppression, they were excluded. Study-wide findings and caveats: Partly responding patients at 0.1-3.0 mg/kg showed some of the smallest clonal expansion.

Measured with immunoSEQ multiplex PCR; TCRdb has only the in-frame clones, and not every one. The repertoire includes roughly 33,000 clones, around three quarters of them detected once, and about a fifth sits in the top ten. Notes on this clone: The antigen is undetermined.

The CDR3 is 16 residues long. J lost 2 bases, V lost 5 bases, and 3 bases had no gene match. The V gene's germline CDR1 is SEHNR and CDR2 FQNEAQ (reference sequence). The sequence came from an adult with an advanced solid tumor such as melanoma, head and neck, liver or kidney cancer. This rearrangement joins TRBV7-9 to TRBJ1-4, with 12 bases that match TRBD1. This specimen was CD4+ or CD8+ T cells sorted from blood, taken in a trial of the OX40 agonist ivuxolimab. As DNA, the CDR3 is TGTGCCAGCAGCCCGGGACAGGGGGCCACTAATGAAAAACTGTTTTTT. Its protein is CASSPGQGATNEKLFF.